These 29 T cell receptor beta chains were all obtained from the same sample, sequenced in a study of technical replicates of blood from a few donors. The method was immunoSEQ multiplex PCR; TCRdb's version includes in-frame clones alone and lacks a portion of them. This sample carries about 85,000 clones, about 95% of them seen once, and the ten largest clones take about 0.25%. Sample: T cells isolated from PBMCs. These receptors originate from a human donor in good health.

The gene calls are TRBV29-1 and TRBJ2-3, with 10 bases aligning to TRBD2. Trimming cost V 4 bases and J 6 bases; bases outside gene matches: 7. The germline gives CDR1 SQVTM, CDR2 ANQGSEA. The CDR3 consists of 14 residues. In nucleotides, the CDR3 is TGCAGCGTTGGAGGGACTAGCGTAGTGGATACGCAGTATTTT. Its protein product is CSVGGTSVVDTQYF.

The chain employs TRBV7-2 and TRBJ2-1; 7 bases align to TRBD1. The CDR3 has 16 residues. V shed 5 bases and J 2 bases; nucleotides not matched to a gene: 9. CDR1 and CDR2 (germline): SGHTA, FQGNSA. CDR3 amino acids: CASSPLTGVAYNEQFF. CDR3 in DNA: TGTGCCAGCAGCCCCCTTACAGGGGTCGCCTACAATGAGCAGTTCTTC.

The rearrangement links TRBV29-1 to TRBJ2-1, with D hard to call. CDR1 and CDR2 from the germline V gene are SQVTM and ANQGSEA. This CDR3 is built from 10 residues. The germline V and J ends were trimmed by 4 bases and 8 bases, with 6 bases remaining between them. DNA of the CDR3: TGCAGCGTTGTGCGTGATGAGCAGTTCTTC. The encoded protein is CSVVRDEQFF.

The chain combines TRBV5-1 with TRBJ2-7, with 7 bases lining up with TRBD1. CDR3 length: 15 amino acids. CDR1 SGHRS and CDR2 YFSETQ come from the germline V gene. V shed 3 bases, J shed 2 bases, and the junction held 8 bases outside the gene matches. Here the CDR3 reads CASSSSKGTAYEQYF. The CDR3 nucleotides are TGCGCCAGCAGCTCATCAAAAGGGACAGCCTACGAGCAGTACTTC. Using reference TRBV5-1 and TRBJ2-7 for the parts outside the CDR3, the full variable domain is KAGVTQTPRYLIKTRGQQVTLSCSPISGHRSVSWYQQTPGQGLQFLFEYFSETQRNKGNFPGRFSGRQFSNSRSEMNVSTLELGDSALYLCASSSSKGTAYEQYFGPGTRLTVT.

This sequence joins TRBV11-1 and TRBJ2-7; no reliable D call. CDR3 length: 13 amino acids. Trimming cost V 3 bases and J 7 bases, with 13 bases left between them. Germline CDR1 is SGHAT and CDR2 is FQDESV (reference sequence). In DNA, the CDR3 is TGTGCCAGCAGCTTTTCTCCTCACGAGGAGCAGTACTTC. Translated: CASSFSPHEEQYF.

The rearrangement joins TRBV5-6 to TRBJ1-2; D is possibly TRBD1 (6 bases). Germline loops: CDR1 SGHDT, CDR2 YYEEEE. Trimming pared 3 bases from V and 7 bases from J, leaving 13 bases between. The CDR3 is 13 residues long. In DNA form, the CDR3 reads TGTGCCAGCAGCTACGGGGACATGTCTGGCTACACCTTC. It codes for CASSYGDMSGYTF.

The rearrangement uses TRBV15 and TRBJ1-2; TRBD1 agrees at 12 bases. CDR1 is LNHNV and CDR2 is YYDKDF in the germline V gene (reference sequence). J lost 8 bases, V lost 0 bases, and 7 bases had no gene match. The CDR3 is made up of 16 amino acids. CDR3: CATSRDRDRGRRGYTF. The CDR3 DNA follows: TGTGCCACCAGCAGAGACCGGGACAGGGGGCGAAGGGGCTACACCTTC.

The chain carries TRBV29-1 and TRBJ2-5; unclear D gene. The CDR3 length is 12 residues. V dropped 3 bases and J dropped 4 bases, with 9 bases sitting between them. Germline V gene sequence: CDR1 SQVTM, CDR2 ANQGSEA. The CDR3 is CSVDRLSETQYF. The CDR3 bases are TGCAGCGTTGACAGGTTGTCAGAGACCCAGTACTTC.

The chain couples TRBV9 to TRBJ1-6; possible D gene TRBD1, 6 bases. The germline V gene encodes CDR1 SGDLS and CDR2 YYNGEE. V lost 4 bases and J lost 14, with 16 bases in between. This CDR3 spans 13 amino acids. CDR3 nucleotide sequence: TGTGCCAGCAGCCCTGACAGGAATTGGGCCCTCCACTTT. Translated, it gives CASSPDRNWALHF.

The genes are TRBV6-5 and TRBJ1-2; 12 bases map to TRBD1. The V gene's germline CDR1 is MNHEY and CDR2 SVGAGI. CDR3 length: 15 amino acids. Trimming took 6 bases from V and 7 from J; bases not matched to a gene: 9. The CDR3 DNA reads TGTGCCAGCAGCTCCCCGGGACAGGGGGCGCGTGGCTACACCTTC. As protein: CASSSPGQGARGYTF.

This clone was detected only once. The CDR3 sequence: CASSAQDRSSYEQYF. The DNA for the CDR3 is TGTGCCAGCAGTGCCCAGGACAGAAGCTCCTACGAGCAGTACTTC. V and J are TRBV6-1 and TRBJ2-7; tentative D call: TRBD1 (6 bases). CDR3 length equals 15 residues. The germline V and J ends were trimmed by 4 bases and 0 bases, with 13 bases remaining between them. CDR1 is MNHNS and CDR2 is SASEGT in the germline V gene.

This chain uses TRBV25-1 with TRBJ1-4, with D tentatively TRBD1 (6 bases). This CDR3 has 13 residues. Germline V gene data show CDR1 as MGHDK and CDR2 as SYGVNS. Trimming stripped 3 bases from V and 8 bases from J, with 10 bases between. CDR3 bases: TGTGCCAGCAGTGACAGGGGATACGAAAAACTGTTTTTT. Protein sequence: CASSDRGYEKLFF.

This clone appeared once. The rearrangement joins TRBV12-5 to TRBJ1-1, with D possibly being TRBD1 (5 bases). V was trimmed by 1 base and J by 4 bases, leaving 10 bases between them. The length of the CDR3 is 14 residues. Germline-derived CDR1 and CDR2 are LGHNT and FRNRAP. This CDR3 reads CASGLGATVTEAFF. The CDR3 DNA follows: TGTGCTAGTGGTTTGGGGGCGACAGTCACTGAAGCTTTCTTT.

The chain links TRBV29-1 to TRBJ2-7, with TRBD1 matching over 7 bases. Per germline, CDR1 SQVTM and CDR2 ANQGSEA. The CDR3 extends over 15 amino acids. Unmatched junction bases numbered 9, after V lost 2 bases and J lost 2 bases. The CDR3 sequence: CSVELRTGFPYEQYF. The DNA for the CDR3 is TGCAGCGTTGAACTTCGGACAGGCTTCCCCTACGAGCAGTACTTC.

In this sample, this clone turned up once. The chain employs TRBV7-2 and TRBJ1-1, with 8 positions matching TRBD1. The germline CDR1 and CDR2 sequences are SGHTA and FQGNSA. V trimming: 5 bases; J trimming: 4 bases; junction bases outside the gene matches: 9. The length of the CDR3 is 15 residues. The CDR3 sequence is CASSPGDRSFTEAFF. CDR3 DNA: TGTGCCAGCAGCCCGGGGGACAGGTCTTTCACTGAAGCTTTCTTT. The entire variable domain, with the rest obtained from reference TRBV7-2 and TRBJ1-1, is as follows: GAGVSQSPSNKVTEKGKDVELRCDPISGHTALYWYRQSLGQGLEFLIYFQGNSAPDKSGLPSDRFSAERTGGSVSTLTIQRTQQEDSAVYLCASSPGDRSFTEAFFGQGTRLTVV.

The genes are TRBV4-1 and TRBJ2-7; 7 bases line up with TRBD2. CDR1 MGHRA and CDR2 YSYEKL come from the germline V gene. This CDR3 region has 14 residues. The trim removed 5 bases at V and 3 bases at J, leaving 7 bases unmatched. Written as DNA, the CDR3 is TGCGCCAGCAGCGGGGACTACGCAGACTACGAGCAGTACTTC. This codes for CASSGDYADYEQYF.

The chain links TRBV7-6 to TRBJ2-1, with D perhaps matching TRBD2 (7 bases). This CDR3 is 14 amino acids long. V shed 8 bases and J shed 8 bases, with 19 bases lying between them. Germline V lookup: CDR1 SGHVS, CDR2 FNYEAQ. Written as DNA, the CDR3 is TGTGCCAGCCGCAGGACTAGGGGGTCCGATGAGCAGTTCTTC. Translation gives CASRRTRGSDEQFF.

This clone has only one observation. The chain couples TRBV28 to TRBJ2-7; tentatively, D is TRBD2 (5 bases). This CDR3 comprises 13 residues. The V and J ends lost 2 bases and 3 bases respectively, with 8 bases between them. Germline assignment: CDR1 MDHEN and CDR2 SYDVKM. CDR3 DNA sequence: TGTGCCAGCAGTTTAAATAGCGACTACGAGCAGTACTTC. It translates to CASSLNSDYEQYF.

The CDR3 region has the DNA TGTGCCAGCAGCCCCATTCTTACAGGGGGCAGAACTGAAGCTTTCTTT. As protein: CASSPILTGGRTEAFF. This chain joins TRBV7-2 and TRBJ1-1; 9 bases match TRBD1. This CDR3 has 16 amino acids. Losses at the gene ends were 5 bases for V and 5 bases for J; bases not matched to a gene: 12. Germline V lookup: CDR1 SGHTA, CDR2 FQGNSA. Together with reference TRBV7-2 and TRBJ1-1, the CDR3 gives the full variable domain: GAGVSQSPSNKVTEKGKDVELRCDPISGHTALYWYRQSLGQGLEFLIYFQGNSAPDKSGLPSDRFSAERTGGSVSTLTIQRTQQEDSAVYLCASSPILTGGRTEAFFGQGTRLTVV.

The chain joins TRBV11-2 to TRBJ1-1; D is perhaps TRBD1 (5 bases). The CDR3 contains 14 residues. Germline values: CDR1 SGHAT, CDR2 FQNNGV. With 1 base removed from V and 1 base from J, the gap between germline ends came to 7 bases. The CDR3 nucleotides read TGTGCCAGCAGCTTAGTAGACAGGAACACTGAAGCTTTCTTT. Protein product: CASSLVDRNTEAFF.

This clone showed up just once. CDR3 in amino acids: CASSPAGTGTYGYTF. The CDR3, as DNA: TGTGCCAGCAGCCCTGCCGGGACAGGGACCTATGGCTACACCTTC. The rearrangement links TRBV7-6 to TRBJ1-2, with 9 bases matching TRBD1. Germline CDR1 reads SGHVS; CDR2 reads FNYEAQ. There are 15 residues in the CDR3. Unmatched junction bases numbered 8, after V lost 5 bases and J lost 4 bases.

This sequence joins TRBV7-9 and TRBJ2-5, with D possibly being TRBD2 (5 bases). CDR3 length: 13 residues. Trimming removed 4 bases at V and 2 bases at J, with 8 bases between. Germline V gene data show CDR1 as SEHNR and CDR2 as FQNEAQ (reference sequence). CDR3 loop: CASSSSGQETQYF. CDR3 bases: TGTGCCAGCAGCTCCTCGGGACAAGAGACCCAGTACTTC.

This chain joins TRBV28 and TRBJ2-3; a weak D match, TRBD2 (6 bases). V gave up 4 bases and J gave up 0 bases, with 17 bases separating them. Germline CDR1 MDHEN, CDR2 SYDVKM. CDR3 size: 17 residues. In DNA, the CDR3 is TGTGCCAGCAGTTCTCTCCTCCGGGGGATTAGCACAGATACGCAGTATTTT. Translation gives CASSSLLRGISTDTQYF.

The chain uses TRBV28 and TRBJ1-1; D unresolved. CDR1 and CDR2 (germline): MDHEN, SYDVKM. Trimming pared 2 bases from V and 0 bases from J, leaving 16 bases between. This CDR3 is built from 17 residues. CDR3 in amino acids: CASSLVSVGTLNTEAFF. CDR3 nucleotide sequence: TGTGCCAGCAGTTTAGTGTCCGTTGGCACCTTGAACACTGAAGCTTTCTTT.

J is TRBJ2-2 and V is TRBV11-2; D is undetermined. The ends were cut back, 5 bases at V and 1 base at J, with 8 bases in the middle. From germline, CDR1 is SGHAT and CDR2 FQNNGV. The CDR3 runs 14 residues. The CDR3 sequence: CASSLPRNTGELFF. The CDR3 DNA reads as TGTGCCAGCAGCCTCCCGAGGAACACCGGGGAGCTGTTTTTT.

V gene TRBV2 combines with J gene TRBJ2-1; 7 positions agree with TRBD2. The CDR3 runs 14 residues. Germline V CDR1 and CDR2: SNHLY, FYNNEI. After removal of 2 bases from V and 8 bases from J, the junction contained 6 bases not matched to a gene. Here the CDR3 DNA reads TGTGCCAGCAGTGAAAGGCTAGCGGAGGATGAGCAGTTCTTC. It specifies CASSERLAEDEQFF.

This chain uses TRBV30 with TRBJ1-6; D not resolved. Germline V gives CDR1 GTSNPN, CDR2 SVGIG (reference sequence). V lost 3 bases and J 4 bases, leaving 7 bases between the germline ends. The CDR3 has 13 residues. DNA of the CDR3: TGTGCCTGGAGCCCTCTATATAATTCACCCCTCCACTTT. This sequence encodes CAWSPLYNSPLHF.

The J gene is TRBJ2-7, the V gene TRBV10-2; 9 positions match TRBD2. CDR3 length: 16 amino acids. The ends lost 2 bases at V and 0 bases at J; junction bases unmatched: 5. CDR1 is WSHSY and CDR2 is SAAADI in the germline V gene. The CDR3 coding sequence is TGCGCCAGCAGTGAGGACGCGGGGGGGACCTCCTACGAGCAGTACTTC. Translated: CASSEDAGGTSYEQYF.

The gene calls are TRBV7-9 and TRBJ1-2, with 7 bases aligning to TRBD1. The ends lost 8 bases at V and 4 bases at J; junction bases unmatched: 13. Germline V CDR1 and CDR2: SEHNR, FQNEAQ (reference sequence). There are 15 residues in the CDR3. Here the CDR3 reads CASGLRDREGYGYTF. The CDR3 DNA reads TGTGCCAGCGGGTTACGGGACAGAGAAGGCTATGGCTACACCTTC.